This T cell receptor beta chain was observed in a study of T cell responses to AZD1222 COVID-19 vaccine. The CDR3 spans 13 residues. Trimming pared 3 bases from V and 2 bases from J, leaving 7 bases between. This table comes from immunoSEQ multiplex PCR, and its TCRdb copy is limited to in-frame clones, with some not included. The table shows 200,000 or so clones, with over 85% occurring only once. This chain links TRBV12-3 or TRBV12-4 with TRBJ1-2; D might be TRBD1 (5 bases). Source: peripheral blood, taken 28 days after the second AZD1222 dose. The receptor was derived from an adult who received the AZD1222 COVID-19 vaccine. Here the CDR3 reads CASSLEGNYGYTF. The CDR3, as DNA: TGTGCCAGCAGTTTGGAGGGGAACTATGGCTACACCTTC.